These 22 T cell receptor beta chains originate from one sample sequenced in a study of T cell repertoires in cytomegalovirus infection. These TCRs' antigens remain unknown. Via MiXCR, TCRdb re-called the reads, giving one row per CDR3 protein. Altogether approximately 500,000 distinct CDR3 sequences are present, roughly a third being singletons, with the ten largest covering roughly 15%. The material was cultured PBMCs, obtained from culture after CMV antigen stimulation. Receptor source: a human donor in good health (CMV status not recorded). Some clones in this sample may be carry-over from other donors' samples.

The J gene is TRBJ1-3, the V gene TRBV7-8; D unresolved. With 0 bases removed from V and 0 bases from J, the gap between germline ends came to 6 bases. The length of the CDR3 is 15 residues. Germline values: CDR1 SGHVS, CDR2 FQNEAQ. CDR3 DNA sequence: TGTGCCAGCAGCTTAGCGCTCCGCTCTGGAAACACCATATATTTT. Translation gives CASSLALRSGNTIYF.

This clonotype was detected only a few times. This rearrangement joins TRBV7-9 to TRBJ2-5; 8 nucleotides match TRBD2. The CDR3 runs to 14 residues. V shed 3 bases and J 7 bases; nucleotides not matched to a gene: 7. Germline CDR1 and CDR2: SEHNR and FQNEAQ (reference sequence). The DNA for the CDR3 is TGTGCCAGCAGCTTCTTAGCGGGAAAAGGGACCCAGTACTTC. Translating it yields CASSFLAGKGTQYF.

For the CDR3, the DNA is TGTGCCAGCTCAACAGGGGACCTCTATGGCTACACCTTC. Its protein product is CASSTGDLYGYTF. The V call is TRBV27, the J call TRBJ1-2; 7 positions match TRBD1. The CDR3 extends over 13 amino acids. V lost 8 bases, J lost 4 bases, and 7 bases stayed unmatched. CDR1 is MNHEY, CDR2 SMNVEV, per germline (reference sequence).

The CDR3 sequence is CASSFLAGTSYEQYF. In DNA form, the CDR3 reads TGTGCCAGCAGTTTCTTAGCGGGGACCTCCTACGAGCAGTACTTC. The chain uses TRBV12-3 or TRBV12-4 and TRBJ2-7; 8 nucleotides align to TRBD2. This CDR3 has 15 residues. Germline trimming cut 3 bases from V and 0 bases from J; bases unmatched to any gene: 4.

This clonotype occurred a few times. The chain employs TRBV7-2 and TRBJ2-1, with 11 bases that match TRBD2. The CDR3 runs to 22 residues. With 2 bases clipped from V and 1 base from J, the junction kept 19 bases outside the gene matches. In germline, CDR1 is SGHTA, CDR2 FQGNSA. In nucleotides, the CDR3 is TGTGCCAGCAGCTTAAGTCGGGGGCCAGCTAGCGGGAGGTCCCTTTCCTACAATGAGCAGTTCTTC. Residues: CASSLSRGPASGRSLSYNEQFF.

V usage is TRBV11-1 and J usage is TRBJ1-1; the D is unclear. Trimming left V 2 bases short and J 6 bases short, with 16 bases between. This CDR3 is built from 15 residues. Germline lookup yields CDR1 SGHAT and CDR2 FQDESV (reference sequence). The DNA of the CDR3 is TGTGCCAGCAGCTTAAAGGGTGAGGAATACGCTGAAGCTTTCTTT. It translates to CASSLKGEEYAEAFF.

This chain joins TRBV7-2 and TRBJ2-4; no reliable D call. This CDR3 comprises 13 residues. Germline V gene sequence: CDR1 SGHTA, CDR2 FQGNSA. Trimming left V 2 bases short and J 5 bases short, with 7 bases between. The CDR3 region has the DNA TGTGCCAGCAGCTTAAACCGAGAAAACATTCAGTACTTC. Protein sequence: CASSLNRENIQYF.

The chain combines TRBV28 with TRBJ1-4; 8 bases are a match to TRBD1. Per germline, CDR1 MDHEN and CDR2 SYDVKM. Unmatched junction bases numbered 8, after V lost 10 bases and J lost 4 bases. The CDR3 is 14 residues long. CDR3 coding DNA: TGTGCCACGACCCGGGACAGGCTTAATGAAAAACTGTTTTTT. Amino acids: CATTRDRLNEKLFF. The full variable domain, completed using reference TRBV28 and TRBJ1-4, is DVKVTQSSRYLVKRTGEKVFLECVQDMDHENMFWYRQDPGLGLRLIYFSYDVKMKEKGDIPEGYSVSREKKERFSLILESASTNQTSMYLCATTRDRLNEKLFFGSGTQLSVL.

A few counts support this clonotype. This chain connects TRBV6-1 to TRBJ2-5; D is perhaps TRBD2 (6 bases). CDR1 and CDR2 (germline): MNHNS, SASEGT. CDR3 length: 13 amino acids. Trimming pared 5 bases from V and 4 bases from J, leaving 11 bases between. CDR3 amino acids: CASSQGLRETQYF. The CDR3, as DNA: TGTGCCAGCAGTCAGGGACTCCGAGAGACCCAGTACTTC.

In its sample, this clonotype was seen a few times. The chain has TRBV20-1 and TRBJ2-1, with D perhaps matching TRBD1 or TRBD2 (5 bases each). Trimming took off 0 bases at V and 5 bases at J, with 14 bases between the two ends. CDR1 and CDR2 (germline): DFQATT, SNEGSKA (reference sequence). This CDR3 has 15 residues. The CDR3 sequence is CSARDRGRSNNEQFF. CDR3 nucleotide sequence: TGCAGTGCTAGAGATCGGGGCAGGAGCAACAATGAGCAGTTCTTC.

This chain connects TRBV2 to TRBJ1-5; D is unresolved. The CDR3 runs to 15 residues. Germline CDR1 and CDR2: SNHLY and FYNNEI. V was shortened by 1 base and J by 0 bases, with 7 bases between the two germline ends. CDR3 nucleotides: TGTGCCAGCAGTGAAGATCTGAATAGCAATCAGCCCCAGCATTTT. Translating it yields CASSEDLNSNQPQHF.

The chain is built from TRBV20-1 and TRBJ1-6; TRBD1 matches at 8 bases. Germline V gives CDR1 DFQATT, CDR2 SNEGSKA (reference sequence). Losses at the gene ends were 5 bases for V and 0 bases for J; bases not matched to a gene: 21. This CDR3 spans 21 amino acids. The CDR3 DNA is TGCAGTGCTCCCGCCCTTATCGGGGACAGGATAGAGAGCTCCTATAATTCACCCCTCCACTTT. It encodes CSAPALIGDRIESSYNSPLHF.

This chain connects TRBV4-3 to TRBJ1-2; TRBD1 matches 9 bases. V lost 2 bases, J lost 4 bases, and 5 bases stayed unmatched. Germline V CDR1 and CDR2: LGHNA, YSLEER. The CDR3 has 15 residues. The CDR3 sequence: CASSQPGQGFYGYTF. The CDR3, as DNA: TGCGCCAGCAGCCAACCGGGACAGGGCTTCTATGGCTACACCTTC.

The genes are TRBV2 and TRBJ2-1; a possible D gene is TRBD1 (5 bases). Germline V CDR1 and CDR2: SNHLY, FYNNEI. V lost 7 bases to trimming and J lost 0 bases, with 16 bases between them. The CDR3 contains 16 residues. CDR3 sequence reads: CASNKIGQSSYNEQFF. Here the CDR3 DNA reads TGTGCCAGCAATAAAATCGGACAAAGCTCCTACAATGAGCAGTTCTTC.

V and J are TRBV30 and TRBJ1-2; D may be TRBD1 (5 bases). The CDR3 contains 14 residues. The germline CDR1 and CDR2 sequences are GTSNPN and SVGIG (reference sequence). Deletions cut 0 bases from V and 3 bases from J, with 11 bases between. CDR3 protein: CAWSVRDSHYGYTF. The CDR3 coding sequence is TGTGCCTGGAGTGTTCGTGACAGTCACTATGGCTACACCTTC. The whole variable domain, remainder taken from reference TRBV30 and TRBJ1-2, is SQTIHQWPATLVQPVGSPLSLECTVEGTSNPNLYWYRQAAGRGLQLLFYSVGIGQISSEVPQNLSASRPQDRQFILSSKKLLLSDSGFYLCAWSVRDSHYGYTFGSGTRLTVV.

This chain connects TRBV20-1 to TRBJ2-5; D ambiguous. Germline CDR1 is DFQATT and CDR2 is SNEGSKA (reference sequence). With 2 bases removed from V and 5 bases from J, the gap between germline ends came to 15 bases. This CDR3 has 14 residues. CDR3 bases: TGCAGTGCTAGAAAGCCCGGAGCTCCTGAGACCCAGTACTTC. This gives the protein CSARKPGAPETQYF.

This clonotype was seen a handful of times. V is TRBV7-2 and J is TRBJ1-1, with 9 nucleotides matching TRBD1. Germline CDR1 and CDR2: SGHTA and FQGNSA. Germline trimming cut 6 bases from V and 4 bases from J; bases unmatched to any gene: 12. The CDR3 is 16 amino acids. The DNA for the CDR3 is TGTGCCAGCAGGACCCGGGACAGGGAAGGCGGCACTGAAGCTTTCTTT. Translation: CASRTRDREGGTEAFF.

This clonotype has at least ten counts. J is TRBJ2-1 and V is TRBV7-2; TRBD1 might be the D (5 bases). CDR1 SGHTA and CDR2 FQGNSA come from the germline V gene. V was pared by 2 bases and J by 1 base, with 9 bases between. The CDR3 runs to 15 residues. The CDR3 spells CASSLSRVSYNEQFF. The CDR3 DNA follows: TGTGCCAGCAGCTTAAGCAGGGTATCCTACAATGAGCAGTTCTTC.

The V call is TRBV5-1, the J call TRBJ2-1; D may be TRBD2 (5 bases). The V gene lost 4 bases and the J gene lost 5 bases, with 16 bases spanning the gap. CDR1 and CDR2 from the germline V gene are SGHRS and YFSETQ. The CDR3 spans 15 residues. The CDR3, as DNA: TGCGCCAGCAGCCCAATGACAAGGAGGAACAATGAGCAGTTCTTC. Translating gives CASSPMTRRNNEQFF.

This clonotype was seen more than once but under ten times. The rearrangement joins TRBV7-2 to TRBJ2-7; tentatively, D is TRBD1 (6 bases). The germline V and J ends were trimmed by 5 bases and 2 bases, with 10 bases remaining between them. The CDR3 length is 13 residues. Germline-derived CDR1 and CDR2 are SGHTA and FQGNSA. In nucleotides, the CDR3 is TGTGCCAGCAGCCGACAGGCCGCCTACGAGCAGTACTTC. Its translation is CASSRQAAYEQYF.

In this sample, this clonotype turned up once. The CDR3 loop reads CASMAGSYEQYF. The CDR3 DNA sequence: TGTGCCAGCATGGCGGGGTCCTACGAGCAGTACTTC. The chain combines TRBV7-9 with TRBJ2-7; perhaps TRBD2 as D (6 bases). The germline V gene encodes CDR1 SEHNR and CDR2 FQNEAQ (reference sequence). This CDR3 contains 12 residues. V was shortened by 7 bases and J by 1 base, with 8 bases between the two germline ends.

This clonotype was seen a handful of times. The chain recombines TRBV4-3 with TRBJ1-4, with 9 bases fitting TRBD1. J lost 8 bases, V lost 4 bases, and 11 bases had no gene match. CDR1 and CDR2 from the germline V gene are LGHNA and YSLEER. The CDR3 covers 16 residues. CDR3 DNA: TGCGCCAGCAGCCGCGTGGCGGACAGGGGATGGGAAAAACTGTTTTTT. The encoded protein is CASSRVADRGWEKLFF.